Below, 32 T cell receptor beta chains from the same sample are listed, as sequenced in a study of T-cell reconstitution after alpha-beta-depleted transplantation in children. This sample's TCRbeta library carried unique molecular identifier barcodes. Each CDR3 protein is one row after TCRdb ran MiXCR on the PCR reads. The repertoire consists of around 700,000 distinct CDR3 sequences, with roughly 13% occurring once and the leading ten covering 0.65% to 0.9%. This sample comprised PBMCs, obtained before TCRalphabeta/CD19-depleted stem cell transplant. All receptors derive from a girl aged 2 to 9 with congenital amegakaryocytic thrombocytopenia, due to receive a stem cell transplant.

The gene calls are TRBV6-5 and TRBJ2-7; tentatively, D is TRBD2 (6 bases). Germline V gene lookup returns CDR1 MNHEY and CDR2 SVGAGI. This CDR3 region has 14 residues. V lost 4 bases to trimming and J lost 2 bases, with 12 bases between them. The CDR3 region has the DNA TGTGCCAGCAGTTCCCCGGGACTTCCCTACGAGCAGTACTTC. Its protein product is CASSSPGLPYEQYF.

The sample holds a few counts of this clonotype. The chain links TRBV5-1 to TRBJ2-1, with TRBD2 matching over 10 bases. This CDR3 region has 17 residues. J was trimmed by 3 bases and V by 4 bases; bases with no gene match: 10. Germline V gives CDR1 SGHRS, CDR2 YFSETQ. The CDR3 nucleotides are TGCGCCAGCAGCACTGGTCCCTCTAGCGGGAGCTACAATGAGCAGTTCTTC. Amino acids: CASSTGPSSGSYNEQFF.

This clonotype was recorded many times. This sequence joins TRBV11-1 and TRBJ2-1; D may correspond to TRBD1 or TRBD2 (5 bases each). V was clipped by 1 base and J by 4 bases, with 17 bases between them. The CDR3 runs 17 residues. Germline CDR1 and CDR2: SGHAT and FQDESV (reference sequence). CDR3 in DNA: TGTGCCAGCAGCTTAGGGACCGGGACGGCAGATTACAATGAGCAGTTCTTC. Translation: CASSLGTGTADYNEQFF.

This clonotype was found a few times. The chain joins TRBV20-1 to TRBJ2-5, with 7 bases fitting TRBD2. This CDR3 is built from 12 residues. Germline-derived CDR1 and CDR2 are DFQATT and SNEGSKA (reference sequence). Trimming cost V 6 bases and J 5 bases; bases outside gene matches: 6. DNA of the CDR3: TGCAGTGCCCAGCGGGGATTGGAGACCCAGTACTTC. Protein: CSAQRGLETQYF.

This clonotype has a count of ten or more. This rearrangement joins TRBV28 to TRBJ2-2; maybe TRBD1 (6 bases). The CDR3 runs 17 residues. Between the trimmed V and J ends, which lost 4 bases and 2 bases, there was a span of 17 bases. Germline CDR1 and CDR2: MDHEN and SYDVKM. The CDR3 DNA sequence: TGTGCCAGCAGTTACCCCACAGGGAGAAGAAACACCGGGGAGCTGTTTTTT. Its translation: CASSYPTGRRNTGELFF.

This clonotype was counted only a few times. This chain connects TRBV2 to TRBJ2-1, with TRBD1 as a possible D gene (5 bases). The CDR3 loop spans 14 amino acids. The V end was cut by 4 bases, the J end by 7 bases, with 14 bases between. The germline V gene has CDR1 SNHLY and CDR2 FYNNEI. The CDR3 sequence: CASSAEDTRNEQFF. The DNA for the CDR3 is TGTGCCAGCAGTGCAGAGGACACCCGGAATGAGCAGTTCTTC.

J is TRBJ2-7 and V is TRBV20-1; TRBD1 agrees at 10 bases. The CDR3 sequence is 14 residues long. The germline V gene encodes CDR1 DFQATT and CDR2 SNEGSKA (reference sequence). V lost 5 bases and J lost 3; bases outside the gene matches: 7. CDR3 in amino acids: CSADHRDRGYEQYF. CDR3 sequence (DNA): TGCAGTGCTGATCACCGGGACAGGGGCTACGAGCAGTACTTC.

This chain joins TRBV19 and TRBJ2-3; TRBD2 might be the D (5 bases). V was pared by 0 bases and J by 0 bases, with 7 bases between. Germline CDR1 and CDR2: LNHDA and SQIVND (reference sequence). The CDR3 runs 15 residues. Here the CDR3 DNA reads TGTGCCAGTAGTATAGAGGAGGCTAGCACAGATACGCAGTATTTT. Translation: CASSIEEASTDTQYF.

This clonotype was observed many times. This chain joins TRBV2 and TRBJ2-7; D perhaps matches TRBD2 (6 bases). The V gene's germline CDR1 is SNHLY and CDR2 FYNNEI. The V end lost 8 bases, the J end lost 2 bases, and 10 bases lay between the germline ends. This CDR3 has 12 residues. The CDR3: CASRLDAYEQYF. DNA of the CDR3: TGTGCCAGCCGACTAGACGCCTACGAGCAGTACTTC.

This clonotype was seen many times. The CDR3 DNA is TGTGCCACCAGTGCAGGGGGCGCGTCGCAGGGCTACACCTTC. Its protein product is CATSAGGASQGYTF. The chain joins TRBV24-1 to TRBJ1-2; TRBD1 aligns across 8 bases. The CDR3 length is 14 residues. Per germline, CDR1 KGHDR and CDR2 SFDVKD. Trimming at V came to 5 bases and at J to 8 bases, leaving 9 bases not matched to a gene.

This clonotype was counted only a few times. For the CDR3, the DNA is TGTGCCAGCAATACGATTGGCTTTTCACGCACAGATACGCAGTATTTT. Its translation is CASNTIGFSRTDTQYF. The chain has TRBV27 and TRBJ2-3; D is unresolved. This CDR3 is built from 16 residues. The V gene's germline CDR1 is MNHEY and CDR2 SMNVEV (reference sequence). V lost 7 bases to trimming and J lost 1 base, with 18 bases between them.

The table lists this clonotype with many counts. The J gene is TRBJ2-3, the V gene TRBV20-1, with D maybe TRBD2 (6 bases). Trimming cost V 0 bases and J 4 bases, with 14 bases left between them. The CDR3 extends over 15 amino acids. Per germline, CDR1 DFQATT and CDR2 SNEGSKA (reference sequence). The CDR3 spells CSARDGGGGSDTQYF. The CDR3 region has the DNA TGCAGTGCTAGAGATGGGGGTGGGGGGTCAGATACGCAGTATTTT.

Points on this clonotype: A read error is possible here, since a much larger clone lies one base away. V gene TRBV6-1 combines with J gene TRBJ2-2, with a weak D call TRBD2 (6 bases). V was pared by 7 bases and J by 5 bases, with 23 bases between. Germline assignment: CDR1 MNHNS and CDR2 SASEGT. The CDR3 length is 17 residues. The CDR3 region has the DNA TGTGCCAGCACCCTCAGTGGTAGCGGAGCTGCAACCGGGGAGCTGTTTTTT. Residues: CASTLSGSGAATGELFF.

As regards this clonotype: The germline gene is not matched at one end of the junction; a read error may be the cause. J is TRBJ2-4 and V is TRBV6-1, with TRBD2 identical over 8 bases. This CDR3 is 14 amino acids long. CDR1 is MNHNS and CDR2 is SASEGT in the germline V gene. The CDR3 bases are TGTGCCAGCAGCGATGGACTAGCCAAAAACAGTCAGTACTTC. Translation gives CASSDGLAKNSQYF.

V usage is TRBV27 and J usage is TRBJ2-2; D not certain. In germline, CDR1 is MNHEY, CDR2 SMNVEV (reference sequence). The CDR3 is 13 residues long. The ends were cut back, 6 bases at V and 1 base at J, with 6 bases in the middle. The CDR3 DNA sequence: TGTGCCAGCAGCCACGGGAACACCGGGGAGCTGTTTTTT. Protein product: CASSHGNTGELFF.

This clonotype has a handful of counts. The J gene is TRBJ2-2, the V gene TRBV21-1; the table's D call TRBD2 went unverified against the DNA. TRBV21-1 is a pseudogene locus. The CDR3 totals 19 residues. CDR3 sequence: CASSKGTGTPKPNTGELFF. The DNA of the CDR3 is TGTGCCAGCAGCAAGGGAACCGGGACTCCCAAACCAAACACCGGGGAGCTGTTTTTT.

The chain has TRBV27 and TRBJ1-4; D ambiguous. Germline values: CDR1 MNHEY, CDR2 SMNVEV (reference sequence). V was trimmed by 5 bases and J by 0 bases, leaving 10 bases between them. There are 15 residues in the CDR3. The CDR3 reads CASSISIATNEKLFF. The CDR3, as DNA: TGTGCCAGCAGTATCTCTATTGCAACTAATGAAAAACTGTTTTTT. The whole variable domain, remainder taken from reference TRBV27 and TRBJ1-4, is EAQVTQNPRYLITVTGKKLTVTCSQNMNHEYMSWYRQDPGLGLRQIYYSMNVEVTDKGDVPEGYKVSRKEKRNFPLILESPSPNQTSLYFCASSISIATNEKLFFGSGTQLSVL.

The chain carries TRBV10-3 and TRBJ2-3; TRBD2 might be the D (6 bases). CDR3 length: 14 residues. Germline V lookup: CDR1 ENHRY, CDR2 SYGVKD. V lost 2 bases and J 5 bases, leaving 11 bases between the germline ends. The CDR3 DNA sequence: TGTGCCATCAGTGAGACGGAGGGCATAGATACGCAGTATTTT. Translating gives CAISETEGIDTQYF.

This clonotype has at least ten counts. The genes are TRBV20-1 and TRBJ2-3; no reliable D call. V was shortened by 3 bases and J by 1 base, with 11 bases between the two germline ends. The CDR3 is 14 residues long. Germline CDR1 is DFQATT and CDR2 is SNEGSKA (reference sequence). The CDR3 loop reads CSARIRYRTDTQYF. The CDR3 DNA sequence: TGCAGTGCTAGGATACGGTACCGCACAGATACGCAGTATTTT.

This clonotype was detected only a few times. J is TRBJ1-1 and V is TRBV11-2; TRBD1 is a possible D gene (5 bases). The germline V and J ends were trimmed by 1 base and 0 bases, with 12 bases remaining between them. Germline V gene sequence: CDR1 SGHAT, CDR2 FQNNGV. CDR3 length: 16 residues. The DNA of the CDR3 is TGTGCCAGCAGCTTAGCTGCAGGGTACATGAACACTGAAGCTTTCTTT. This sequence encodes CASSLAAGYMNTEAFF.

The V gene is TRBV5-5, the J gene TRBJ1-2; D ambiguous. Trimming removed 2 bases at V and 6 bases at J, with 11 bases between. The CDR3 extends over 13 amino acids. CDR1 SGHKS and CDR2 YYEKEE come from the germline V gene (reference sequence). CDR3 nucleotides: TGTGCCAGCAGCTTAAGGGTGCGACATGGCTACACCTTC. Translating it yields CASSLRVRHGYTF.

This clonotype was detected many times. V and J are TRBV10-3 and TRBJ1-1; maybe TRBD1 (5 bases). This CDR3 region has 14 residues. CDR1 ENHRY and CDR2 SYGVKD come from the germline V gene. V was shortened by 6 bases and J by 4 bases, with 15 bases between the two germline ends. DNA of the CDR3: TGTGCCATCAGCTCGGACACCCTGGTCACTGAAGCTTTCTTT. Translated, it gives CAISSDTLVTEAFF.

The rearrangement joins TRBV5-1 to TRBJ2-2; no reliable D call. CDR1 is SGHRS and CDR2 is YFSETQ in the germline V gene. This CDR3 comprises 14 residues. V was clipped by 6 bases and J by 6 bases, with 15 bases between them. CDR3 DNA sequence: TGCGCCAGCACCCTTTCACGGTTCGCCGGGGAGCTGTTTTTT. Protein sequence: CASTLSRFAGELFF.

This clonotype was recorded many times. This chain links TRBV5-1 with TRBJ1-3; a weak D match, TRBD1 (6 bases). V lost 3 bases, J lost 0 bases, and 7 bases lay in between. This CDR3 spans 14 amino acids. The germline V gene has CDR1 SGHRS and CDR2 YFSETQ. The CDR3 loop reads CASSSDSSGNTIYF. CDR3 sequence (DNA): TGCGCCAGCAGCTCGGACAGCTCTGGAAACACCATATATTTT.

This clonotype was recorded many times. The chain links TRBV7-8 to TRBJ2-3, with D hard to call. V dropped 1 base and J dropped 4 bases, with 6 bases sitting between them. This CDR3 is built from 13 residues. Germline V CDR1 and CDR2: SGHVS, FQNEAQ. The CDR3 coding sequence is TGTGCCAGCAGCTTAGACGGCCCAGATACGCAGTATTTT. This translates into CASSLDGPDTQYF.

This clonotype showed up many times. The J gene is TRBJ2-2, the V gene TRBV9, with D possibly being TRBD1 (5 bases). The V gene's germline CDR1 is SGDLS and CDR2 YYNGEE. This CDR3 is 16 amino acids long. V lost 4 bases to trimming and J lost 0 bases, with 13 bases between them. The CDR3 sequence is CASSYRQIANTGELFF. CDR3 in DNA: TGTGCCAGCAGCTATAGACAGATTGCGAACACCGGGGAGCTGTTTTTT.

Only a few counts were recorded for this clonotype. V gene TRBV5-1 combines with J gene TRBJ2-7, with D perhaps matching TRBD1 (6 bases). The CDR3 has 12 amino acids. Germline V lookup: CDR1 SGHRS, CDR2 YFSETQ. Trimming left V 3 bases short and J 6 bases short, with 10 bases between. Here the CDR3 DNA reads TGCGCCAGCAGCTGGCAGGGGTCCGAGCAGTACTTC. Protein sequence: CASSWQGSEQYF. The whole variable domain, filled in from reference TRBV5-1 and TRBJ2-7, reads KAGVTQTPRYLIKTRGQQVTLSCSPISGHRSVSWYQQTPGQGLQFLFEYFSETQRNKGNFPGRFSGRQFSNSRSEMNVSTLELGDSALYLCASSWQGSEQYFGPGTRLTVT.

This clonotype was observed a few times. The V gene is TRBV20-1, the J gene TRBJ2-5, with TRBD2 as a possible D gene (7 bases). This CDR3 has 15 residues. Deletions cut 0 bases from V and 4 bases from J, with 15 bases between. Germline V gene data show CDR1 as DFQATT and CDR2 as SNEGSKA (reference sequence). The CDR3 region has the DNA TGCAGTGCTAGAGATATAGGGGGAGGGGGAGAGACCCAGTACTTC. Translated: CSARDIGGGGETQYF.

With regard to this clonotype: A read error may be the cause here, since a much bigger clone is one base away. The rearrangement links TRBV20-1 to TRBJ2-7, with a tentative D call TRBD2 (6 bases). Trimming took 3 bases from V and 3 from J, leaving 9 bases between them. The CDR3 extends over 12 amino acids. Per germline, CDR1 DFQATT and CDR2 SNEGSKA (reference sequence). The CDR3: CSARDYFYEQYF. The DNA of the CDR3 is TGCAGTGCTAGGGACTATTTCTACGAGCAGTACTTC.

This clonotype was seen repeatedly, ten times or more. The chain combines TRBV20-1 with TRBJ1-2; D remains unclear. This CDR3 contains 13 residues. Germline V lookup: CDR1 DFQATT, CDR2 SNEGSKA (reference sequence). The V gene lost 5 bases and the J gene lost 6 bases, with 16 bases spanning the gap. CDR3 sequence (DNA): TGCAGTGCTGCAGTCCGTTTGAGGGATGGCTACACCTTC. Its translation: CSAAVRLRDGYTF.

V usage is TRBV5-8 and J usage is TRBJ2-3, with TRBD1 matching 8 bases. The CDR3 sequence is 13 residues long. After removal of 3 bases from V and 11 bases from J, the junction contained 8 bases not matched to a gene. Per the germline V gene, CDR1 is SGHTS and CDR2 is YDEGEE. The CDR3 sequence: CASSYIGQGMQYF. In nucleotides, the CDR3 is TGTGCCAGCAGCTATATCGGACAGGGAATGCAGTATTTT.

This clonotype has a count of ten or more. This chain joins TRBV20-1 and TRBJ1-2; D call uncertain. CDR1 and CDR2 (germline): DFQATT, SNEGSKA (reference sequence). With 0 bases removed from V and 3 bases from J, the gap between germline ends came to 8 bases. This CDR3 spans 13 amino acids. The CDR3 DNA sequence: TGCAGTGCTAGAGACTTGGCGGACTATGGCTACACCTTC. Encoded protein: CSARDLADYGYTF.